This T cell receptor beta chain stems from a study of cytomegalovirus exposure and HLA in healthy donors. Findings and limits, study-wide: The study recorded 160 or so TCR beta chains that were cytomegalovirus-associated. The finding came from a later analysis; first-cohort TCR clusters tended to co-occur in the 130 or so validation repertoires.

Of note for this clone: Its antigen is unidentified.

CDR1 and CDR2 (germline): SEHNR, FQNEAQ (reference sequence). J was trimmed by 4 bases and V by 4 bases; bases with no gene match: 5. The CDR3 contains 14 residues. The donors were part of the validation cohort, which consisted of under 150 subjects and was separate from the first cohort of 670 or so subjects. Clones were sequenced by immunoSEQ multiplex PCR, and TCRdb holds only the in-frame ones, with some missing. The sample shows about 170,000 clones, 80% to 90% of them seen only once. Sequencing was performed on PBMCs. The receptor's source is a woman under 40 in good health and CMV-seronegative. This chain joins TRBV7-9 and TRBJ2-3, with 7 bases aligning to TRBD2. CDR3 sequence reads: CASSYRREADTQYF. CDR3 in DNA: TGTGCCAGCAGCTATCGACGGGAGGCAGATACGCAGTATTTT.